This TCR beta chain was obtained from a study of blood T cell repertoires in COVID-19. About the research overall: Whether acute or convalescent, the COVID-19 samples came from the United States, Italy and Spain. The analysed material was cDNA or gDNA that came from T cells, B-cell-depleted T cells, or PBMCs.

V lost 4 bases, J lost 3 bases, and 10 bases lay in between. This CDR3 contains 14 residues. Germline V gives CDR1 MDHEN, CDR2 SYDVKM. In the study's own analysis: Counts of nucleated cells, estimated from reference gene primer amplification, were obtained. Clones were read by immunoSEQ multiplex PCR, and TCRdb kept only the in-frame ones, dropping some. The DNA gave D and trimming, while V, J and clone size come from that table. The table lists about 250,000 clones, 70% to 90% of them singletons. This rearrangement joins TRBV28 to TRBJ2-1, with a weak D call TRBD2 (5 bases). This clonotype was obtained from a man in his late teens or twenties with active or convalescent COVID-19. The sample comprised peripheral blood. This CDR3 is CASSSRTVYNEQFF. The CDR3 DNA sequence: TGTGCCAGCAGTTCCAGGACTGTCTACAATGAGCAGTTCTTC.